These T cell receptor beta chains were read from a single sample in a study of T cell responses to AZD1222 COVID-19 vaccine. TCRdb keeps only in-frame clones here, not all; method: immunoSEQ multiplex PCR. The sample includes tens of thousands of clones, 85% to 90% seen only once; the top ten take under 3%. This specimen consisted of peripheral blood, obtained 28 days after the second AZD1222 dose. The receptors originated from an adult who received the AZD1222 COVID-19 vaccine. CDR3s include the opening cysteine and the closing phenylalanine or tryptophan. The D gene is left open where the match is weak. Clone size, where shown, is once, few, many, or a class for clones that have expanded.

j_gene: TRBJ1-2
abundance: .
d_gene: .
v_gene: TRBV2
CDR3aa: CASSEENSLYGYTF
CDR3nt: TGTGCCAGCAGTGAAGAGAACAGCCTCTATGGCTACACCTTC

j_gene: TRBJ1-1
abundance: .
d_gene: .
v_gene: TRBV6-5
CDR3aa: CASSWGGTGPLHGAFF
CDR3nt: TGTGCCAGCAGTTGGGGTGGGACGGGTCCCCTACATGGAGCTTTCTTT

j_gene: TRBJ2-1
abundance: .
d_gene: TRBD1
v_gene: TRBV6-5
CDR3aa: CASSYGTGTSDEQFF
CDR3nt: TGTGCCAGCAGTTACGGGACAGGGACGTCGGATGAGCAGTTCTTC

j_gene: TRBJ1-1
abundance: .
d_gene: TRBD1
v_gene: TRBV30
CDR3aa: CAWSVRRGTEAFF
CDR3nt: TGTGCCTGGAGTGTACGCAGGGGGACTGAAGCTTTCTTT

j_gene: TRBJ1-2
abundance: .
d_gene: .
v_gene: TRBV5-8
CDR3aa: CASSLTGTDYGYTF
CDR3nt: TGTGCCAGCAGCTTGACAGGGACTGACTATGGCTACACCTTC

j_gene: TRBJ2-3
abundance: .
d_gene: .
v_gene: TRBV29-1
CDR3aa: CSALSGNTDTQYF
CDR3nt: TGCAGCGCACTATCCGGAAACACAGATACGCAGTATTTT

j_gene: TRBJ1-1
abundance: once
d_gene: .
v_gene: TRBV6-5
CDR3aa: CASSLLPSMNTEAFF
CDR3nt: TGTGCCAGCAGTCTTCTTCCCAGCATGAACACTGAAGCTTTCTTT

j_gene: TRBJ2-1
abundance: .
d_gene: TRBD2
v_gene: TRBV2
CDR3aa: CASSEAGLDYNEQFF
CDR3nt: TGTGCCAGCAGTGAAGCGGGACTAGATTACAATGAGCAGTTCTTC

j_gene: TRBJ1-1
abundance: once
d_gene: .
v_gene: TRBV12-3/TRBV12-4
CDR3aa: CASSFRGNTEAFF
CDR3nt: TGTGCCAGCAGTTTTAGGGGGAACACTGAAGCTTTCTTT

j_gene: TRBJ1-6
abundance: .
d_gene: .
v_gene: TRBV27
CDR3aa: CASSLSYNSPLHF
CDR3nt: TGTGCCAGCAGTTTATCCTATAATTCACCCCTCCACTTT

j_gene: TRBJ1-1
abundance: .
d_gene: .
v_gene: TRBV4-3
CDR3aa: CASSQDRWQRAFF
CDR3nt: TGCGCCAGCAGCCAAGATCGGTGGCAGAGGGCTTTCTTT

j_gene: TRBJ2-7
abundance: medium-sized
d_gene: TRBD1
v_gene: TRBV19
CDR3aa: CASSTRDRASDEQYF
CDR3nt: TGTGCCAGTAGTACACGGGACAGGGCTTCCGACGAGCAGTACTTC

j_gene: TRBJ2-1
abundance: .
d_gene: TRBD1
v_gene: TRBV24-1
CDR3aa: CATSESDRGDEQFF
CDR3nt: TGTGCCACCAGTGAAAGTGACAGGGGCGATGAGCAGTTCTTC

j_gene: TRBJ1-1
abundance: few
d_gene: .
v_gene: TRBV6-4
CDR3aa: CASSERGDMNTEAFF
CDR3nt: TGTGCCAGCAGTGAACGGGGCGACATGAACACTGAAGCTTTCTTT

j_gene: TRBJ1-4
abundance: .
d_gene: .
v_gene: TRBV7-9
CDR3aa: CASSFAGSGEKLFF
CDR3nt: TGTGCCAGCAGCTTCGCAGGGTCTGGGGAAAAACTGTTTTTT

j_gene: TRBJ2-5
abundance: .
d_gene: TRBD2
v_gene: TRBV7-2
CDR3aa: CASSPDPGLAGLGETQYF
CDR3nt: TGTGCCAGCAGCCCGGACCCGGGACTAGCGGGACTGGGGGAGACCCAGTACTTC

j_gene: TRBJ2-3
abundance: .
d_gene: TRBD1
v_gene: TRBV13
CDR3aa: CASSYDRGRVVNTQYF
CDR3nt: TGTGCCAGCAGTTATGACAGGGGGAGGGTCGTGAATACGCAGTATTTT

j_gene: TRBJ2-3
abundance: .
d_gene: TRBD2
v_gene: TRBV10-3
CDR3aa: CAISESGREADTQYF
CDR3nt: TGTGCCATCAGTGAGTCGGGGAGGGAAGCAGATACGCAGTATTTT

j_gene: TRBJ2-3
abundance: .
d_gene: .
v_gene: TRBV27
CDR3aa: CASSPVDTQYF
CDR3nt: TGTGCCAGCAGTCCGGTGGATACGCAGTATTTT

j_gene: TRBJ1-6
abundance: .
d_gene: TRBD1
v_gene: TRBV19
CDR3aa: CASSIATGPSPLHF
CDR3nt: TGTGCCAGTAGTATCGCGACAGGGCCCTCACCCCTCCACTTT

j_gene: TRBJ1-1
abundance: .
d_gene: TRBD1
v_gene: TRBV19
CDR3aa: CASSIQGGTEAFF
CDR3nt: TGTGCCAGTAGTATACAGGGGGGGACTGAAGCTTTCTTT

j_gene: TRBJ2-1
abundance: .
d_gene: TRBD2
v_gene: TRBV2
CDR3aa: CASSQLAGVGEQFF
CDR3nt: TGTGCCAGCAGTCAACTAGCGGGAGTTGGTGAGCAGTTCTTC

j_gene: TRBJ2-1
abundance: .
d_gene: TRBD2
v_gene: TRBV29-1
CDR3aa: CSVEEQAGGYNEQFF
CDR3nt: TGCAGCGTTGAAGAACAAGCGGGGGGTTACAATGAGCAGTTCTTC